Following are 19 T cell receptor beta chains from one sample sequenced in a study of T-cell reconstitution after alpha-beta-depleted transplantation in children. Preparation of the TCRbeta library involved a method that used unique molecular identifiers. One entry per CDR3 protein results from TCRdb running MiXCR on the PCR reads. Seen here are hundreds of thousands of distinct CDR3 sequences, 10% to 15% observed once, and the top ten hold about 2.2%. Sequencing was performed on PBMCs, mostly from graft donor cells, taken 360 days after TCRalphabeta/CD19-depleted stem cell transplant. Receptors were obtained from a male patient between 10 and 17 years old who had a stem cell transplant for acute myeloid leukemia, so the T cells may come from the graft donor.

This clonotype was recorded a few times. This chain uses TRBV7-3 with TRBJ2-2, with 9 bases aligning to TRBD2. Unmatched junction bases numbered 6, after V lost 3 bases and J lost 1 base. This CDR3 region has 17 residues. Germline CDR1 reads SGHTA; CDR2 reads FQGTGA. The CDR3 here is CASSFTPTSGNTGELFF. The DNA of the CDR3 is TGTGCCAGCAGCTTTACTCCGACTAGCGGGAACACCGGGGAGCTGTTTTTT.

The V and J genes are TRBV28 and TRBJ2-3; D unclear. The V end was cut by 1 base, the J end by 4 bases, with 9 bases between. Germline CDR1 is MDHEN and CDR2 is SYDVKM. This CDR3 contains 14 residues. The CDR3 here is CASSLFLGPDTQYF. CDR3 DNA sequence: TGTGCCAGCAGTTTATTCTTGGGCCCAGATACGCAGTATTTT.

This clonotype was counted a few times. In nucleotides, the CDR3 is TGCAGTGCTAGATTGGGCCGCCTACTCCAAGAGACCCAGTACTTC. Translation: CSARLGRLLQETQYF. J is TRBJ2-5 and V is TRBV20-1, with unresolved D. CDR3 length: 15 amino acids. Trimming removed 2 bases at V and 1 base at J, with 14 bases between. Germline loops: CDR1 DFQATT, CDR2 SNEGSKA (reference sequence).

This sequence joins TRBV20-1 and TRBJ2-3; 8 bases agree with TRBD2. V was clipped by 7 bases and J by 4 bases; unmatched bases: 7. The V gene's germline CDR1 is DFQATT and CDR2 SNEGSKA (reference sequence). The length of the CDR3 is 13 residues. DNA of the CDR3: TGCAGTGGTCGTACTAGCGGACCAGATACGCAGTATTTT. Translated: CSGRTSGPDTQYF.

The chain links TRBV24-1 to TRBJ2-1; D may be TRBD2 (6 bases). Trimming left V 6 bases short and J 7 bases short, with 15 bases between. The CDR3 totals 14 residues. In germline, CDR1 is KGHDR, CDR2 SFDVKD. CDR3 sequence (DNA): TGTGCCACCAGTAACAGACTAGATGTGAATGAGCAGTTCTTC. Residues: CATSNRLDVNEQFF.

This clonotype was seen a few times. This chain joins TRBV28 and TRBJ2-7, with a possible D match to TRBD1 (6 bases). V lost 7 bases to trimming and J lost 4 bases, with 17 bases between them. CDR3 length equals 14 residues. CDR1 MDHEN and CDR2 SYDVKM come from the germline V gene. The DNA for the CDR3 is TGTGCCAGCATCCTACAGGGCGGCGGTTACGAGCAGTACTTC. It is translated as CASILQGGGYEQYF.

This clonotype was seen many times. The chain couples TRBV24-1 to TRBJ2-1, with 9 bases aligning to TRBD2. V lost 9 bases, J lost 3 bases, and 5 bases stayed unmatched. Germline loops: CDR1 KGHDR, CDR2 SFDVKD. This CDR3 has 14 residues. CDR3 sequence reads: CATSSGTLYNEQFF. The CDR3 DNA reads TGTGCCACCTCTAGCGGGACCCTCTACAATGAGCAGTTCTTC.

As for this clonotype: A read error may produce the germline difference seen at one junction end. This chain uses TRBV5-1 with TRBJ2-1, with unresolved D. Per the germline V gene, CDR1 is SGHRS and CDR2 is YFSETQ. This CDR3 has 17 amino acids. CDR3 coding DNA: TGCGCCAGCAGCTTGGCCCTTCTTAGTAGGGTTTACAATGAGCGGTTCTTC. This encodes CASSLALLSRVYNERFF.

The CDR3 DNA reads TGCAGCGTTGGAGTCACAGGGGCTAATGAAAAACTGTTTTTT. Its translation: CSVGVTGANEKLFF. V and J are TRBV29-1 and TRBJ1-4; 7 bases are a match to TRBD1. Germline-derived CDR1 and CDR2 are SQVTM and ANQGSEA. V lost 4 bases, J lost 3 bases, and 5 bases stayed unmatched. The CDR3 is 14 residues long. Together with reference TRBV29-1 and TRBJ1-4, the CDR3 gives the full variable domain: SAVISQKPSRDICQRGTSLTIQCQVDSQVTMMFWYRQQPGQSLTLIATANQGSEATYESGFVIDKFPISRPNLTFSTLTVSNMSPEDSSIYLCSVGVTGANEKLFFGSGTQLSVL.

The chain recombines TRBV7-3 with TRBJ2-1, with 8 positions matching TRBD2. The junction had 14 bases not matched to a gene; V was cut back by 2 bases and J by 5 bases. Germline CDR1 reads SGHTA; CDR2 reads FQGTGA. This CDR3 has 18 residues. The CDR3 here is CASSLFARWAGGNNEQFF. CDR3 nucleotides: TGTGCCAGCAGCTTATTCGCCCGTTGGGCGGGAGGAAACAATGAGCAGTTCTTC.

This clonotype was picked up a small number of times. This chain connects TRBV21-1 to TRBJ1-1; the table's TRBD1 call for D was not verified on the DNA. TRBV21-1 is deemed a pseudogene. The CDR3 length is 13 residues. CDR3 sequence (DNA): TGTGCCAGCAACCCGACAGTGAACACTGAAGCTTTCTTT. Protein product: CASNPTVNTEAFF.

This clonotype has more than one count but fewer than ten. The chain carries TRBV13 and TRBJ2-5; possible D gene TRBD2, 6 bases. The CDR3 is made up of 15 amino acids. Germline values: CDR1 PRHDT, CDR2 FYEKMQ (reference sequence). Trimming removed 8 bases at V and 5 bases at J, with 21 bases between. The DNA of the CDR3 is TGTGCCAGCGCCCTTGGACTCCTAGCGTGGGAGACCCAGTACTTC. This gives the protein CASALGLLAWETQYF.

This clonotype turned up a few times. The chain recombines TRBV7-9 with TRBJ2-1, with D possibly TRBD2 on 6 matching bases. Trimming left V 5 bases short and J 9 bases short, with 26 bases between. CDR1 is SEHNR and CDR2 is FQNEAQ in the germline V gene (reference sequence). The CDR3 runs to 17 residues. CDR3 nucleotide sequence: TGTGCCAGCAGCCTACGGGAAGCGGGCAAAGTGATCGGTGAGCAGTTCTTC. Protein: CASSLREAGKVIGEQFF.

This clonotype occurred a few times. This chain connects TRBV20-1 to TRBJ2-3; D unclear. The V and J ends lost 4 bases and 5 bases respectively, with 16 bases between them. CDR1 DFQATT and CDR2 SNEGSKA come from the germline V gene (reference sequence). The CDR3 extends over 14 amino acids. The CDR3 is CSATGPVEGDTQYF. CDR3 DNA: TGCAGTGCTACTGGACCGGTGGAAGGAGATACGCAGTATTTT.

This clonotype was seen at least ten times. This chain joins TRBV29-1 and TRBJ2-1, with D possibly called TRBD1 or TRBD2 (5 bases each). This CDR3 comprises 12 residues. Per germline, CDR1 SQVTM and CDR2 ANQGSEA. Trimming took 6 bases from V and 6 from J, leaving 12 bases between them. CDR3 loop: CSVPRGPNEQFF. CDR3 DNA: TGCAGCGTACCCCGGGGCCCCAATGAGCAGTTCTTC.

This clonotype was observed a few times. This chain links TRBV28 with TRBJ2-7, with a weak D call TRBD1 (6 bases). V lost 0 bases and J 4 bases, leaving 19 bases between the germline ends. Germline V gives CDR1 MDHEN, CDR2 SYDVKM. This CDR3 has 17 residues. The CDR3 reads CASSLWRVGTPLYEQYF. The CDR3 coding sequence is TGTGCCAGCAGTTTATGGAGGGTCGGGACACCGCTTTACGAGCAGTACTTC.

The J gene is TRBJ2-7, the V gene TRBV24-1; D is undetermined. Per the germline V gene, CDR1 is KGHDR and CDR2 is SFDVKD. V lost 1 base to trimming and J lost 5 bases, with 8 bases between them. This CDR3 spans 13 amino acids. CDR3 DNA: TGTGCCACCAGTGATTTCTGGGGAAACGAGCAGTACTTC. This encodes CATSDFWGNEQYF.

The chain uses TRBV4-2 and TRBJ2-5, with 10 positions matching TRBD2. The germline CDR1 and CDR2 sequences are LGHNA and YNFKEQ. Trimming cost V 0 bases and J 5 bases; bases outside gene matches: 9. The CDR3 sequence is 17 residues long. The CDR3 loop is CASSQDIWASGSETQYF. CDR3 DNA sequence: TGTGCCAGCAGCCAAGATATTTGGGCTAGCGGGAGCGAGACCCAGTACTTC.

This rearrangement joins TRBV27 to TRBJ2-7, with a tentative D call TRBD2 (6 bases). This CDR3 comprises 16 residues. The germline V gene has CDR1 MNHEY and CDR2 SMNVEV (reference sequence). The germline V and J ends were trimmed by 3 bases and 0 bases, with 15 bases remaining between them. In nucleotides, the CDR3 is TGTGCCAGCAGTTTGTCGCCTGGGGGGTTCTCCTACGAGCAGTACTTC. Protein product: CASSLSPGGFSYEQYF.